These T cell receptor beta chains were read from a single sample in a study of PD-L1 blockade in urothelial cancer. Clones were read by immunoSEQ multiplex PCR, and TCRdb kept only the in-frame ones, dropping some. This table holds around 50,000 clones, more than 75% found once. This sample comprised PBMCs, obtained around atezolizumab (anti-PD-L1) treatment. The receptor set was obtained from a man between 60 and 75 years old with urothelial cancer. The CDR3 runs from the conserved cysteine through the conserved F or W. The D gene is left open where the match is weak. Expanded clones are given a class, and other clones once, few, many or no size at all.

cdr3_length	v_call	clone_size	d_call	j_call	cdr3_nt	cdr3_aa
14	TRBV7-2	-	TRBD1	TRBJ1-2	TGTGCCAGCAGCTTAAACAGGGGGCGCGGGGGCTACACCTTC	CASSLNRGRGGYTF
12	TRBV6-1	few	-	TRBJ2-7	TGTGCCAGCAGTGGGACAACCTACGAGCAGTACTTC	CASSGTTYEQYF
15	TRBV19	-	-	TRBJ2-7	TGTGCCAGTAGTCTTGGGGGGAGCCGCTCCTACGAGCAGTACTTC	CASSLGGSRSYEQYF
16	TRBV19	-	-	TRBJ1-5	TGTGCCAGTACCTCTGGGGCAGGAGATGGCAATCAGCCCCAGCATTTT	CASTSGAGDGNQPQHF
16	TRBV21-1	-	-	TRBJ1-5	TGTGCCAGCAGCAAAGCGCGTCAGGGGGTGAATCAGCCCCAGCATTTT	CASSKARQGVNQPQHF
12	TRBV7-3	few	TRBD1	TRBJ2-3	TGTGCCAGCAGCACCGACAGGGGTACGCAGTATTTT	CASSTDRGTQYF
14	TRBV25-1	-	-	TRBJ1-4	TGTGCCAGCAGTAGGGGTGGAACTAATGAAAAACTGTTTTTT	CASSRGGTNEKLFF
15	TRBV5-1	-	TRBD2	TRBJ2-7	TGCGCCAGCAGCTTGACGACTAGCGGGGGTAACGAGCAGTACTTC	CASSLTTSGGNEQYF
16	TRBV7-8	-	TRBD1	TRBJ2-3	TGTGCCAGCAGCCCGAGGGGACAGGGGGGGGCAGATACGCAGTATTTT	CASSPRGQGGADTQYF
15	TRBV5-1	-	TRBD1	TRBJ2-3	TGCGCCAGCAGCTGGGGACAGTTAGAGGCAGATACGCAGTATTTT	CASSWGQLEADTQYF
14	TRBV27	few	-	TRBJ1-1	TGTGCCAGCAGTTTAGCGTTAGCGAGCACTGAAGCTTTCTTT	CASSLALASTEAFF
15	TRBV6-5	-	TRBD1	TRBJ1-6	TGTGCCAGCAGGTCGACAGGGTCGGGTAATTCACCCCTCCACTTT	CASRSTGSGNSPLHF
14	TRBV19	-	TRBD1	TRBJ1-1	TGTGCCAGTAGTAGTACAGGGGTGAACACTGAAGCTTTCTTT	CASSSTGVNTEAFF
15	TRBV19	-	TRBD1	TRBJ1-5	TGTGCCAGTAGTACGGGACAGAATAGCAATCAGCCCCAGCATTTT	CASSTGQNSNQPQHF
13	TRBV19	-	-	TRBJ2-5	TGTGCCAGTAGTATACAGGAAGTTTCGACCCAGTACTTC	CASSIQEVSTQYF
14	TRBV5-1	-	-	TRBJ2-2	TGCGCCAGCAGCTTGGCCGCGGTAACCGGGGAGCTGTTTTTT	CASSLAAVTGELFF
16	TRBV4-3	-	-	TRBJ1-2	TGCGCCAGCAGCCAGGGTTCGAACTGGAAAGGGGATGGCTACACCTTC	CASSQGSNWKGDGYTF
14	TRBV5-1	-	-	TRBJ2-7	TGCGCCAGCAGCCCCTCGACAGGTCCCCGCGAGCAGTACTTC	CASSPSTGPREQYF
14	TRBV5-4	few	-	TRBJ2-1	TGTGCCAGCAGCTTGCCGAGTAGGGGCAATGAGCAGTTCTTC	CASSLPSRGNEQFF
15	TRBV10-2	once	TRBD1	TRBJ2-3	TGCGCCAGCAGTATTCCCGGACAGGGTAGAGATACGCAGTATTTT	CASSIPGQGRDTQYF
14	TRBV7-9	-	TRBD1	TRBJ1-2	TGTGCCAGCAGCCGGGGACAGTCAAGCTACCCCTACACCTTC	CASSRGQSSYPYTF
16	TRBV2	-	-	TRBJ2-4	TGTGCCAGCAGTGGTGAGCCGAGCTTAGCCAAAAACATTCAGTACTTC	CASSGEPSLAKNIQYF
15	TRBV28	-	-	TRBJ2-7	TGTGCCAGCAGTTTATGGAGGGCGGGGTCCTACGAGCAGTACTTC	CASSLWRAGSYEQYF
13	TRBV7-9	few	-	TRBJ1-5	TGTGCCAGCGAGTTGGGGAGGAATCAGCCCCAGCATTTT	CASELGRNQPQHF
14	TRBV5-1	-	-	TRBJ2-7	TGCGCCAGCAGCTTGATGGCCAACTCCTACGAGCAGTACTTC	CASSLMANSYEQYF
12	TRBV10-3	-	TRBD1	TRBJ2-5	TGTGCCATCAGCAGGGGGAAAGAGACCCAGTACTTC	CAISRGKETQYF
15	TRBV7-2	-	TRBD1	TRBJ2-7	TGTGCCAGCAGCATCTCCGGGACAGGACCCTACGAGCAGTACTTC	CASSISGTGPYEQYF